The sequence of this TCR beta chain was determined in a study of radiation and T cells in renal cell carcinoma. Sequencing was performed with immunoSEQ multiplex PCR; in TCRdb, only in-frame clones are kept and a portion is missing. This table has 60,000 or so clones, 60% to 85% appearing once. Time point given: blood 4 weeks post-SBRT, at nephrectomy. Treatment in this sample: 15 Gy SBRT to primary tumor, nephrectomy 4 weeks later. Serial blood draws occurred at baseline and 2 and 4 weeks post-SBRT. The tumor was a clear cell renal cell carcinoma. A remark on this clone: What it binds is unknown.

Study results and limitations: Top tumor clonotypes rose in blood 2 weeks post-radiation, then contracted.

This CDR3 is 17 amino acids long. The germline CDR1 and CDR2 sequences are SGDLS and YYNGEE. V was pared by 4 bases and J by 0 bases, with 10 bases of the junction left unmatched. This sequence joins TRBV9 and TRBJ1-2, with 9 nucleotides matching TRBD1. This TCR was recovered from a man between 60 and 75 years old with renal cell carcinoma. Material: blood, obtained from a patient whose treatment included radiotherapy and nephrectomy. For the CDR3, the DNA is TGTGCCAGCAGCCTAACCGGGACAGGGCCTACTAACTATGGCTACACCTTC. This translates into CASSLTGTGPTNYGYTF.